This record covers a single T cell receptor beta chain. The antigen is unknown. These data belong to a study of T-cell memory formation after mild COVID-19. The germline CDR1 and CDR2 sequences are LGHDT and YNNKEL (reference sequence). J was trimmed by 3 bases and V by 4 bases; bases with no gene match: 5. The CDR3 totals 17 residues. The study's findings and limits: Mainly in CM and EM were contracting CD4+ clones; CD8+ were in EMRA. Detection of some responders pre-infection suggested pre-existing cross-reactive memory T cells participated. CD4/CD8 balance held among clones contracting day 15 to 85, and later expanders leaned CD4+.

Using constant-segment primers, 5'RACE produced TCR alpha and TCR beta cDNA libraries carrying sample barcodes and UMIs. Each CDR3 protein is one row after TCRdb ran MiXCR on the 5' RACE reads. The sample comprises 500,000 to 600,000 distinct CDR3 sequences, approximately 19% of which are singletons, and 9.5% to 15% rests with the top ten. The origin of this receptor is an adult woman who had mild COVID-19 (a few samples of this study predate the infection). Cell type and time point are not known. The chain couples TRBV3-1 to TRBJ2-3, with 15 bases identical to TRBD2. Sequencing was performed on PBMCs or a T cell subset sorted from them (not recorded which). The CDR3 sequence is CASSRIGLAGGTDTQYF. Here the CDR3 DNA reads TGTGCCAGCAGCCGAATAGGACTAGCGGGGGGGACAGATACGCAGTATTTT.